The rows below give T cell receptor beta chains drawn from one sample of a study of blood T cell repertoires in COVID-19. The method was immunoSEQ multiplex PCR; TCRdb's version includes in-frame clones alone and lacks a portion of them. The top ten clones hold under 2% of a sample with 250,000 to 400,000 clones, 85% of them seen once. Sequences were obtained from PBMCs or T cells enriched from blood (not recorded which). These receptor sequences come from a woman aged 25 to 39 who had been exposed to COVID-19. Both conserved end residues are part of each CDR3. The D gene is left open where the match is weak. Clone size is given for some rows only: seen once, a few or many times, or a class if the clone is expanded.

D,V,size,J,DNA,CDR3
NA,TRBV2,NA,TRBJ1-2,TGTGCCAGCAGTGGGGGCAGGGTTAACTATGGCTACACCTTC,CASSGGRVNYGYTF
NA,TRBV4-2,NA,TRBJ1-1,TGTGCCAGCAGCCAGGGGCGGACTGAAGCTTTCTTT,CASSQGRTEAFF
NA,TRBV16,NA,TRBJ2-1,TGTGCCAGCGGCCAGCAGGAGCTAGCGAATGAGCAGTTCTTC,CASGQQELANEQFF
NA,TRBV7-2,few,TRBJ2-3,TGTGCCAGCAGCCCGACGACAAGCACAGATACGCAGTATTTT,CASSPTTSTDTQYF
NA,TRBV7-9,NA,TRBJ2-7,TGTGCCAGCAGCTTAGGGGCAGGGGCCGATTATATGGGATCCTACGAGCAGTACTTC,CASSLGAGADYMGSYEQYF
TRBD1,TRBV24-1,once,TRBJ1-4,TGTGCCACCAGTGATCCAGGGGGCCCAACTAATGAAAAACTGTTTTTT,CATSDPGGPTNEKLFF
NA,TRBV7-7,NA,TRBJ1-4,TGTGCTAGCAGCTTAGGAAGGGAGAAGGGTGAAAAACTGTTTTTT,CASSLGREKGEKLFF
NA,TRBV19,NA,TRBJ1-5,TGTGCCAGTAGTATAGGCCTAACAGGGCTCTATAGCAATCAGCCCCAGCATTTT,CASSIGLTGLYSNQPQHF
NA,TRBV30,NA,TRBJ1-1,TGTGCCTGGAGTCCTCTCGAAGGGAGATACACTGAAGCTTTCTTT,CAWSPLEGRYTEAFF
NA,TRBV7-3,NA,TRBJ2-7,TGTGCCAGCAGTAAACAGGGTTGGTGGCTAGAAGAGCAGTACTTC,CASSKQGWWLEEQYF
NA,TRBV28,many,TRBJ1-2,TGTGCCAGCAGTTTAGGAGATGTGCGTTACACCTTC,CASSLGDVRYTF
NA,TRBV4-1,few,TRBJ1-2,TGCGCCAGCAGCCAAGTTGGGGGGGCGGGTGGCTACACCTTC,CASSQVGGAGGYTF
NA,TRBV28,NA,TRBJ1-2,TGTGCCAGCAGTTTAGTCAGGGGTCTCTATGGCTACACCTTC,CASSLVRGLYGYTF
TRBD1,TRBV28,NA,TRBJ1-5,TGTGCCAGCAGTGATGGGGCAGGGGGCTGGGGCAATCAGCCCCAGCATTTT,CASSDGAGGWGNQPQHF
TRBD1,TRBV7-2,NA,TRBJ1-6,TGTGCCAGCAGTAGAGACAGGGGGCAAAGTAATTCACCCCTCCACTTT,CASSRDRGQSNSPLHF
TRBD1,TRBV18,NA,TRBJ1-1,TGTGCCAGCTCACCACTATCGCCGGGACAGGGAATCGCTGAAGCTTTCTTT,CASSPLSPGQGIAEAFF
NA,TRBV5-6,NA,TRBJ2-6,TGTGCCAGCAGCGTCAGGGTGTCCTTCGGGGCCAACGTCCTGACTTTC,CASSVRVSFGANVLTF
NA,TRBV28,NA,TRBJ2-2,TGTGCCAGCAGTTCCCCGGGGAGGAACACCGGGGAGCTGTTTTTT,CASSSPGRNTGELFF
TRBD1,TRBV7-8,few,TRBJ2-5,TGTGCCAGCAGTCGAGTCGGACCGGGACAGGGAATCCAAGAGACCCAGTACTTC,CASSRVGPGQGIQETQYF
TRBD2,TRBV9,NA,TRBJ2-5,TGTGCCAGCGCCTTAGCGGGAGGGCAAGAGACCCAGTACTTC,CASALAGGQETQYF
NA,TRBV6-4,once,TRBJ2-7,TGTGCTGGCATAGCGGACTCCTACGAGCAGTACTTC,CAGIADSYEQYF
NA,TRBV15,NA,TRBJ2-1,TGTGCCACCAGCAGAGATAGGGGTAGTAATGAGCAGTTCTTC,CATSRDRGSNEQFF
TRBD2,TRBV5-1,NA,TRBJ2-5,TGCGCCAGCAGCTGGGGACTAGCGAGAGAAGAGACCCAGTACTTC,CASSWGLAREETQYF
TRBD1,TRBV5-1,NA,TRBJ1-4,TGCGCCAGCAGCTTGGGTATCGACAGGGGTGGCGAAAAACTGTTTTTT,CASSLGIDRGGEKLFF
NA,TRBV30,NA,TRBJ2-2,TGTGCCTGGAGTGTTGGTGGTTCAGTTACCGGGGAGCTGTTTTTT,CAWSVGGSVTGELFF
NA,TRBV4-1,NA,TRBJ1-1,TGCGCCAGCAGCCCCCACCTAAACACTGAAGCTTTCTTT,CASSPHLNTEAFF
NA,TRBV7-9,NA,TRBJ2-5,TGTGCCAGCAGCTTATATAGAGGGATCCAAGAGACCCAGTACTTC,CASSLYRGIQETQYF
NA,TRBV4-3,NA,TRBJ1-6,TGCGCCAGCAGCGCTACTGGGCAATCACCCCTCCACTTT,CASSATGQSPLHF
TRBD1,TRBV20-1,NA,TRBJ1-5,TGCAGTGCTAGTGGACAGGGGAACAATAGCAATCAGCCCCAGCATTTT,CSASGQGNNSNQPQHF
NA,TRBV28,NA,TRBJ1-2,TGTGCCAGCAGTAGGACGAGGGCTAACTATGGCTACACCTTC,CASSRTRANYGYTF
NA,TRBV27,NA,TRBJ2-3,TGTGCCAGCAGTTTATCATTTAGTGCGGCAGATACGCAGTATTTT,CASSLSFSAADTQYF
TRBD1,TRBV3-1/TRBV3-2,NA,TRBJ1-2,TGTGCCAGCAGCCCGGATGTCCAGGGGGGCTATGGCTACACCTTC,CASSPDVQGGYGYTF
NA,TRBV28,NA,TRBJ2-7,TGTGCCAGCAGTTCCCGCGACAGGTTTACACCCTACGAGCAGTACTTC,CASSSRDRFTPYEQYF
TRBD1,TRBV11-2,NA,TRBJ1-6,TGTGCCAGCAGCTTAGAAAGACAGGGAACGACACCCCTCCACTTT,CASSLERQGTTPLHF
NA,TRBV28,NA,TRBJ2-7,TGTGCCGGAGACCACGAGCAGTACTTC,CAGDHEQYF